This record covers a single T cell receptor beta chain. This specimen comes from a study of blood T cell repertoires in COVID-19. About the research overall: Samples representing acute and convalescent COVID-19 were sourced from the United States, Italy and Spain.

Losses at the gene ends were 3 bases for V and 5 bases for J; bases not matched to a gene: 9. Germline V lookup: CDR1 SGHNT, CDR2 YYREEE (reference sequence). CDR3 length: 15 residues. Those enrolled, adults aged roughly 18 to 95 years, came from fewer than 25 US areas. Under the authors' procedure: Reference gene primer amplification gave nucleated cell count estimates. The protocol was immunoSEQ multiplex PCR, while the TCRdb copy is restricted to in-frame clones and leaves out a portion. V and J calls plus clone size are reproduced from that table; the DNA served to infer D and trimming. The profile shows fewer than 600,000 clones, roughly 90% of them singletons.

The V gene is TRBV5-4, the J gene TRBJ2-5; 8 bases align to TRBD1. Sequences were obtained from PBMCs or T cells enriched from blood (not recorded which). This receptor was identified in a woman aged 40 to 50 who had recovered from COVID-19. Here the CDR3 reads CASSSFQGAAETQYF. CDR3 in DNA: TGTGCCAGCAGCTCTTTTCAGGGGGCCGCGGAGACCCAGTACTTC.